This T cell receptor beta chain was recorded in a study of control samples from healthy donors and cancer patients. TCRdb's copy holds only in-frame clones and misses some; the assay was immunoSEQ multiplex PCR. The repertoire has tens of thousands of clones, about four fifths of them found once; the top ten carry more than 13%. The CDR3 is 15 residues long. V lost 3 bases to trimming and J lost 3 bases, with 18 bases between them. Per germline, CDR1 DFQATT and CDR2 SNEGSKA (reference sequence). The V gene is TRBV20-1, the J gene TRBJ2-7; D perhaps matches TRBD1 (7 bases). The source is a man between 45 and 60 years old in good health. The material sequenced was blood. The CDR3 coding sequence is TGCAGTGCTAGTGAAGGACAGGAGGGTTTCTACGAGCAGTACTTC. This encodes CSASEGQEGFYEQYF.